Detailed here is one T cell receptor (beta chain). The CDR3 has 18 amino acids. Losses at the gene ends were 2 bases for V and 7 bases for J; bases not matched to a gene: 15. Per the germline V gene, CDR1 is LGHNA and CDR2 is YSLEER. As processed by the authors: Amplification with reference gene primers provided the estimates of nucleated cell counts. Profiling relied on immunoSEQ multiplex PCR, and the TCRdb table lists in-frame clones only, not all of them. That table supplies the V and J calls and clone size; D and trimming were determined from the DNA. The table has 200,000 to 250,000 clones, around nine tenths seen once. The source of the sample is a study of blood T cell repertoires in COVID-19. Study-level background: Sources were T cells, B-cell-depleted T cells, or PBMCs; the material itself was cDNA or gDNA.

The receptor was isolated from a man between 60 and 75 years old with COVID-19, enrolled during active disease. The chain has TRBV4-3 and TRBJ1-2; TRBD1 matches at 11 bases. What was sequenced was peripheral blood. For the CDR3, the DNA is TGCGCCAGCAGCCAAACGAGGTTGGGTGGACAGGGGGCTCGTGGCTACACCTTC. As protein: CASSQTRLGGQGARGYTF.